Listed here are 32 T cell receptor beta chains from one sample, sequenced in a study of T cell responses to AZD1222 COVID-19 vaccine. Libraries were prepared by immunoSEQ multiplex PCR; TCRdb keeps only in-frame clonotypes and omits some of them. This sample has over 150,000 clones, with around 89% found just once. The sequencing used peripheral blood, collected on day 0 of AZD1222 vaccination. These receptors all stem from an adult in good health.

The chain has TRBV29-1 and TRBJ2-1, with a tentative D call TRBD1 (6 bases). Germline CDR1 reads SQVTM; CDR2 reads ANQGSEA. CDR3 length: 14 amino acids. V was clipped by 4 bases and J by 7 bases, with 17 bases between them. CDR3 loop: CSVAQGWVGNEQFF. The CDR3 DNA sequence: TGCAGCGTTGCTCAGGGGTGGGTCGGGAATGAGCAGTTCTTC.

Only one count was recorded for this clone. This rearrangement joins TRBV5-6 to TRBJ1-1; D perhaps matches TRBD1 (5 bases). CDR1 SGHDT and CDR2 YYEEEE come from the germline V gene. V was shortened by 0 bases and J by 2 bases, with 11 bases between the two germline ends. The CDR3 length is 15 residues. CDR3 sequence reads: CASSLARDPNTEAFF. The CDR3 nucleotides are TGTGCCAGCAGCTTGGCCAGGGACCCAAACACTGAAGCTTTCTTT.

This chain links TRBV10-1 with TRBJ2-7; 8 nucleotides agree with TRBD1. V shed 4 bases, J shed 2 bases, and the junction held 4 bases outside the gene matches. Germline V gene lookup returns CDR1 WNHNN and CDR2 SYGVQD (reference sequence). The CDR3 is 14 amino acids. The CDR3 loop is CASSARDRPYEQYF. In DNA, the CDR3 is TGCGCCAGCAGTGCCCGGGACAGGCCCTACGAGCAGTACTTC.

V usage is TRBV9 and J usage is TRBJ2-1; TRBD1 aligns across 10 bases. The V gene end was trimmed by 3 bases and the J gene end by 6 bases; junction bases not matched to a gene: 0. The germline V gene encodes CDR1 SGDLS and CDR2 YYNGEE. This CDR3 contains 13 residues. The CDR3 is CASSGTGGNEQFF. Written as DNA, the CDR3 is TGTGCCAGCAGCGGGACAGGGGGCAATGAGCAGTTCTTC.

The V gene is TRBV30, the J gene TRBJ1-5, with D perhaps TRBD1 (6 bases). V lost 0 bases and J lost 11, with 11 bases in between. CDR1 is GTSNPN, CDR2 SVGIG, per germline (reference sequence). This CDR3 region has 12 residues. This CDR3 is CAWSVLGQTQHF. In DNA form, the CDR3 reads TGTGCCTGGAGTGTACTAGGACAGACCCAGCATTTT. Full variable domain (rest looked up from reference TRBV30 and TRBJ1-5): SQTIHQWPATLVQPVGSPLSLECTVEGTSNPNLYWYRQAAGRGLQLLFYSVGIGQISSEVPQNLSASRPQDRQFILSSKKLLLSDSGFYLCAWSVLGQTQHFGDGTRLSIL.

V gene TRBV6-5 combines with J gene TRBJ2-7; possible D gene TRBD2, 5 bases. Between the trimmed V and J ends, which lost 6 bases and 1 base, there was a span of 10 bases. The CDR3 extends over 13 amino acids. Per germline, CDR1 MNHEY and CDR2 SVGAGI. The CDR3, as DNA: TGTGCCAGCAGGAAGCGGCCGTCCTACGAGCAGTACTTC. It yields the protein CASRKRPSYEQYF.

This chain uses TRBV5-5 with TRBJ1-3; no definite D call. Germline V gene data show CDR1 as SGHKS and CDR2 as YYEKEE (reference sequence). Trimming cost V 5 bases and J 4 bases, with 13 bases left between them. The CDR3 length is 14 residues. CDR3 in DNA: TGTGCCAGCAGTTCGGGCCAGCTCGGAAACACCATATATTTT. Its translation is CASSSGQLGNTIYF. The entire variable domain, with the rest obtained from reference TRBV5-5 and TRBJ1-3, is as follows: DAGVTQSPTHLIKTRGQQVTLRCSPISGHKSVSWYQQVLGQGPQFIFQYYEKEERGRGNFPDRFSARQFPNYSSELNVNALLLGDSALYLCASSSGQLGNTIYFGEGSWLTVV.

This chain links TRBV6-5 with TRBJ2-7; D is uncertain. The CDR3 is made up of 14 amino acids. The germline gives CDR1 MNHEY, CDR2 SVGAGI. The V end lost 0 bases, the J end lost 2 bases, and 8 bases lay between the germline ends. CDR3 coding DNA: TGTGCCAGCAGTTACTCGTCTAGGGCCTACGAGCAGTACTTC. Translating it yields CASSYSSRAYEQYF.

This chain joins TRBV30 and TRBJ1-3, with D unresolved. The germline V and J ends were trimmed by 3 bases and 0 bases, with 3 bases remaining between them. Germline V gene data show CDR1 as GTSNPN and CDR2 as SVGIG (reference sequence). The CDR3 is 12 residues long. CDR3 in DNA: TGTGCCTGGAGACTCTCTGGAAACACCATATATTTT. It is translated as CAWRLSGNTIYF.

The rearrangement links TRBV7-2 to TRBJ1-5, with a weak D call TRBD1 (6 bases). Per the germline V gene, CDR1 is SGHTA and CDR2 is FQGNSA. V shed 5 bases and J shed 4 bases, with 15 bases lying between them. The CDR3 has 15 amino acids. CDR3 sequence reads: CASSPKGEGNQPQHF. The CDR3 region has the DNA TGTGCCAGCAGCCCCAAGGGGGAAGGGAATCAGCCCCAGCATTTT.

V usage is TRBV4-2 and J usage is TRBJ2-6; no reliable D call. Germline V gene lookup returns CDR1 LGHNA and CDR2 YNFKEQ. The length of the CDR3 is 18 residues. V shed 0 bases and J shed 0 bases, with 12 bases lying between them. The CDR3 nucleotides read TGTGCCAGCAGCCAAGATTGGCAGTCAAGCTCTGGGGCCAACGTCCTGACTTTC. As protein: CASSQDWQSSSGANVLTF.

V gene TRBV5-1 combines with J gene TRBJ1-1; TRBD1 matches at 9 bases. Unmatched junction bases numbered 4, after V lost 4 bases and J lost 3 bases. CDR1 is SGHRS and CDR2 is YFSETQ in the germline V gene. This CDR3 is built from 14 residues. CDR3 protein: CASSLRDRDTEAFF. In DNA form, the CDR3 reads TGCGCCAGCAGCCTCCGGGACAGGGACACTGAAGCTTTCTTT.

The chain carries TRBV6-5 and TRBJ2-1; no clear D gene. CDR3 length: 14 amino acids. Trimming stripped 6 bases from V and 7 bases from J, with 16 bases between. Per germline, CDR1 MNHEY and CDR2 SVGAGI. The CDR3 nucleotides read TGTGCCAGCAGCCCCTTGGGCGCAAGGAATGAGCAGTTCTTC. Translated: CASSPLGARNEQFF.

The chain uses TRBV4-1 and TRBJ1-5, with 12 nucleotides matching TRBD1. The germline V gene encodes CDR1 MGHRA and CDR2 YSYEKL. V was pared by 5 bases and J by 7 bases, with 15 bases of the junction left unmatched. The CDR3 runs 18 residues. The CDR3 loop is CASSLMGGQGAAGQPQHF. In nucleotides, the CDR3 is TGCGCCAGCAGCTTAATGGGGGGACAGGGGGCCGCAGGGCAGCCCCAGCATTTT.

The rearrangement uses TRBV24-1 and TRBJ2-7; D perhaps matches TRBD1 (6 bases). Germline V gene data show CDR1 as KGHDR and CDR2 as SFDVKD. The CDR3 length is 14 residues. V was pared by 6 bases and J by 2 bases, with 13 bases between. CDR3 amino acids: CATSQGGYPYEQYF. The CDR3 nucleotides read TGTGCCACCAGTCAAGGGGGATATCCCTACGAGCAGTACTTC.

J is TRBJ2-3 and V is TRBV10-3; D call uncertain. This CDR3 comprises 11 residues. V lost 5 bases and J lost 0, with 0 bases in between. Germline V gene lookup returns CDR1 ENHRY and CDR2 SYGVKD. The CDR3 nucleotides read TGTGCCATCAGTAGCACAGATACGCAGTATTTT. Amino acids: CAISSTDTQYF.

This chain joins TRBV19 and TRBJ1-3; D gene unclear. The germline V and J ends were trimmed by 5 bases and 2 bases, with 4 bases remaining between them. The CDR3 runs to 12 residues. CDR1 is LNHDA and CDR2 is SQIVND in the germline V gene (reference sequence). The CDR3 protein is CASSQAGNTIYF. In DNA, the CDR3 is TGTGCCAGTAGTCAGGCTGGAAACACCATATATTTT.

The V call is TRBV7-8, the J call TRBJ1-2; 7 bases align to TRBD1. In germline, CDR1 is SGHVS, CDR2 FQNEAQ. CDR3 size: 18 residues. Trimming cost V 5 bases and J 7 bases; bases outside gene matches: 22. The CDR3 nucleotides are TGTGCCAGCAGCATGGAGATTCCGGGACAGCTTGGGGTGGGTGGCTACACCTTC. Translation gives CASSMEIPGQLGVGGYTF.

The chain combines TRBV7-9 with TRBJ2-7, with D possibly TRBD1 on 6 matching bases. Between the trimmed V and J ends, which lost 7 bases and 1 base, there was a span of 14 bases. The CDR3 extends over 14 amino acids. Germline V lookup: CDR1 SEHNR, CDR2 FQNEAQ (reference sequence). The CDR3 DNA reads TGTGCCAGCACCCCCGGACAGAAATCCTACGAGCAGTACTTC. Its protein is CASTPGQKSYEQYF.

The count of this clone is one. The chain joins TRBV5-1 to TRBJ2-7; possibly TRBD1 for D (6 bases). This CDR3 spans 14 amino acids. Per the germline V gene, CDR1 is SGHRS and CDR2 is YFSETQ. V dropped 2 bases and J dropped 4 bases, with 13 bases sitting between them. The CDR3 region is CASSLTGTPYEQYF. The CDR3 nucleotides read TGCGCCAGCAGCTTAACCGGGACACCTTACGAGCAGTACTTC.

The chain links TRBV7-2 to TRBJ1-1; D uncertain. The CDR3 runs 14 residues. V was clipped by 5 bases and J by 0 bases, with 10 bases between them. CDR1 and CDR2 from the germline V gene are SGHTA and FQGNSA. CDR3 in amino acids: CASSPGLVNTEAFF. Here the CDR3 DNA reads TGTGCCAGCAGCCCGGGGTTGGTGAACACTGAAGCTTTCTTT.

The rearrangement joins TRBV5-1 to TRBJ2-3; the match to TRBD2 covers 11 bases. The CDR3 is 18 residues long. With V trimmed by 0 bases and J by 4 bases, 10 bases remained unmatched. Per germline, CDR1 SGHRS and CDR2 YFSETQ. CDR3 in DNA: TGCGCCAGCAGCTTGGGACCCATAGCGGGGGGGCGGGCAGATACGCAGTATTTT. It is translated as CASSLGPIAGGRADTQYF. The full variable domain, completed using reference TRBV5-1 and TRBJ2-3, is KAGVTQTPRYLIKTRGQQVTLSCSPISGHRSVSWYQQTPGQGLQFLFEYFSETQRNKGNFPGRFSGRQFSNSRSEMNVSTLELGDSALYLCASSLGPIAGGRADTQYFGPGTRLTVL.

The rearrangement uses TRBV15 and TRBJ1-2; no clear D gene. The V end lost 5 bases, the J end lost 4 bases, and 20 bases lay between the germline ends. The CDR3 runs 16 residues. The V gene's germline CDR1 is LNHNV and CDR2 YYDKDF (reference sequence). The CDR3 nucleotides read TGTGCCACCAGCGACCTTTTGGGGAGGCGGATCTATGGCTACACCTTC. It yields the protein CATSDLLGRRIYGYTF.

Written as DNA, the CDR3 is TGTGCCTGGAGCGGAACGAGGAGGGCCAGGGGGACCGGGGAGCTGTTTTTT. It yields the protein CAWSGTRRARGTGELFF. The V gene is TRBV30, the J gene TRBJ2-2; D perhaps matches TRBD1 (7 bases). The CDR3 loop spans 17 amino acids. Germline CDR1 reads GTSNPN; CDR2 reads SVGIG (reference sequence). V lost 3 bases to trimming and J lost 5 bases, with 22 bases between them.

V usage is TRBV5-6 and J usage is TRBJ1-2; 7 nucleotides align to TRBD1. The length of the CDR3 is 14 residues. Germline CDR1 SGHDT, CDR2 YYEEEE. V trimming: 0 bases; J trimming: 5 bases; junction bases outside the gene matches: 4. In nucleotides, the CDR3 is TGTGCCAGCAGCTTGGAGAGGGGGCCGTATGGCTACACCTTC. It yields the protein CASSLERGPYGYTF.

The rearrangement uses TRBV11-2 and TRBJ1-2; no definite D call. V was pared by 5 bases and J by 10 bases, with 14 bases between. This CDR3 has 12 amino acids. Germline V CDR1 and CDR2: SGHAT, FQNNGV. CDR3 DNA sequence: TGTGCCAGCAGCACCGCGACGGATATCTACACCTTC. Translating gives CASSTATDIYTF.

This chain uses TRBV9 with TRBJ1-1; no reliable D call. The ends were cut back, 3 bases at V and 5 bases at J, with 14 bases in the middle. CDR3 size: 14 residues. CDR1 is SGDLS, CDR2 YYNGEE, per germline. The CDR3 reads CASSAGLMWTEAFF. The DNA of the CDR3 is TGTGCCAGCAGCGCCGGACTGATGTGGACTGAAGCTTTCTTT.

The chain joins TRBV5-1 to TRBJ2-7, with TRBD1 identical over 10 bases. The CDR3 has 15 amino acids. CDR1 and CDR2 from the germline V gene are SGHRS and YFSETQ. J gave up 6 bases and V 3 bases, and 9 bases lay outside the gene matches. The CDR3 sequence is CASSSGDRGSLEQYF. DNA of the CDR3: TGCGCCAGCAGCTCGGGGGACAGGGGATCGCTCGAGCAGTACTTC.

The gene calls are TRBV6-4 and TRBJ2-2, with TRBD1 identical over 10 bases. The germline V gene encodes CDR1 MRHNA and CDR2 SNTAGT. V dropped 0 bases and J dropped 5; count of bases not matched to a gene: 3. The CDR3 totals 16 residues. This CDR3 is CASSDSGDRGTGELFF. For the CDR3, the DNA is TGTGCCAGCAGTGACTCCGGGGACAGGGGTACCGGGGAGCTGTTTTTT.

This sequence joins TRBV6-2 or TRBV6-3 and TRBJ2-7, with TRBD1 matching over 8 bases. CDR1 and CDR2 (germline): MNHEY, SVGEGT. The CDR3 covers 14 residues. V shed 5 bases and J 3 bases; nucleotides not matched to a gene: 6. The DNA of the CDR3 is TGTGCCAGCAGTCAAACAGGGGGAGTCTACGAGCAGTACTTC. It encodes CASSQTGGVYEQYF.

The chain recombines TRBV9 with TRBJ2-3; perhaps TRBD1 as D (6 bases). This CDR3 contains 16 residues. The V end lost 3 bases, the J end lost 5 bases, and 19 bases lay between the germline ends. Germline V gene sequence: CDR1 SGDLS, CDR2 YYNGEE. This CDR3 reads CASSEGTRGWRDTQYF. DNA for the CDR3: TGTGCCAGCAGCGAAGGGACAAGAGGCTGGAGAGATACGCAGTATTTT.

DNA of the CDR3: TGTGCCAGCAGACTACAGGGAAACTATGGCTACACCTTC. This gives the protein CASRLQGNYGYTF. This chain joins TRBV3-1 (or the pseudogene TRBV3-2) and TRBJ1-2; perhaps TRBD1 as D (6 bases). The CDR3 contains 13 residues. V dropped 6 bases and J dropped 2 bases, with 10 bases sitting between them. CDR1 LGHDT and CDR2 YNNKEL come from the germline V gene (reference sequence).